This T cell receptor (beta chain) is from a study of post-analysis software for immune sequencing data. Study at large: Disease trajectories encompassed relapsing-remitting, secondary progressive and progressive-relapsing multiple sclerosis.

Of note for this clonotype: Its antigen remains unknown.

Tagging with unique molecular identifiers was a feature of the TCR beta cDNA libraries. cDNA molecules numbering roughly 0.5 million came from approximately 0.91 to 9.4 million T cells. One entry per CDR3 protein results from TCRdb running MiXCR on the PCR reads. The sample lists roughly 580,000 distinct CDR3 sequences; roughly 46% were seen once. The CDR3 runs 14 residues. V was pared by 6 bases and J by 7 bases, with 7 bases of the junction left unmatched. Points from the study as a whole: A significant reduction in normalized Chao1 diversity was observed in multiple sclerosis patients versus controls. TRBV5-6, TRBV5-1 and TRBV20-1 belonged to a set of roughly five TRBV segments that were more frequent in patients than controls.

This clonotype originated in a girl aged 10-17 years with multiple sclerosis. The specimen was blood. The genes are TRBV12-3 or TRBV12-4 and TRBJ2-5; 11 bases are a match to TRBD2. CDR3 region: CASRYSGRDGTQYF. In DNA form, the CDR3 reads TGTGCCAGCAGATATAGCGGGAGGGATGGGACCCAGTACTTC.